This T cell receptor (beta chain) appears in the sequencing data of a study of cytomegalovirus exposure and HLA in healthy donors. Trimming at V came to 3 bases and at J to 4 bases, leaving 8 bases not matched to a gene. The CDR3 runs 16 residues. The germline CDR1 and CDR2 sequences are SGDLS and YYNGEE. The primer mix had 60 Vbeta and 13 Jbeta primers. The data were produced by immunoSEQ multiplex PCR, yet TCRdb's version contains in-frame clones alone and is incomplete. The sample has around 95,000 clones, about 81% seen once; the top ten hold roughly 4.3%. The sequenced sample consisted of PBMCs. The J gene is TRBJ2-3, the V gene TRBV9; 10 bases are shared with TRBD2. The TCR originated in a woman in her thirties or forties in good health and CMV-seropositive. The CDR3 loop reads CASSGLAGGIADTQYF. CDR3 nucleotide sequence: TGTGCCAGCAGCGGCTTAGCGGGAGGTATAGCAGATACGCAGTATTTT.